This is a list of T cell receptor beta chains from one sample in a study of cytotoxic CD8 clonotypes in ibrutinib-treated CLL. Here immunoSEQ multiplex PCR was the method, and the copy in TCRdb shows in-frame clones only, minus some. Of some 290,000 clones listed, roughly 80% were seen once; the top ten hold 6.5% to 8%. The input for sequencing was PBMCs, taken before ibrutinib treatment. The receptors derive from a human donor with chronic lymphocytic leukemia. Each CDR3 is given with its conserved first and last residue.

len: 17; j_gene: TRBJ1-1; v_gene: TRBV7-8; CDR3aa: CASSIRGSGASNTEAFF
len: 14; j_gene: TRBJ1-1; v_gene: TRBV5-1; CDR3aa: CASSLGVQNTEAFF
len: 16; j_gene: TRBJ2-1; v_gene: TRBV7-9; CDR3aa: CASSPPGGRYYNEQFF
len: 15; j_gene: TRBJ2-3; v_gene: TRBV30; CDR3aa: CAWSDGGEGTDTQYF
len: 15; j_gene: TRBJ2-3; v_gene: TRBV7-8; CDR3aa: CASSFARARTDTQYF
len: 15; j_gene: TRBJ2-2; v_gene: TRBV5-1; CDR3aa: CASSLAGPGTGELFF
len: 15; j_gene: TRBJ1-2; v_gene: TRBV9; CDR3aa: CASSKDPDRVYGYTF
len: 13; j_gene: TRBJ2-5; v_gene: TRBV27; CDR3aa: CASSPRREETQYF
len: 16; j_gene: TRBJ2-7; v_gene: TRBV25-1; CDR3aa: CASSVMTEDLSYEQYF
len: 13; j_gene: TRBJ1-1; v_gene: TRBV6-5; CDR3aa: CASRRVANTEAFF
len: 11; j_gene: TRBJ2-5; v_gene: TRBV6-5; CDR3aa: CASSYVETQYF
len: 12; j_gene: TRBJ1-2; v_gene: TRBV7-6; CDR3aa: CASSSNGFGYTF
len: 17; j_gene: TRBJ1-1; v_gene: TRBV4-2; CDR3aa: CASSQGARGGLNTEAFF
len: 14; j_gene: TRBJ2-7; v_gene: TRBV5-1; CDR3aa: CASSRESRGDEQYF
len: 13; j_gene: TRBJ2-7; v_gene: TRBV19; CDR3aa: CASSINGAYEQYF
len: 15; j_gene: TRBJ2-7; v_gene: TRBV7-6; CDR3aa: CASSLGLPGSYEQYF
len: 15; j_gene: TRBJ2-3; v_gene: TRBV28; CDR3aa: CASSLVGGQTDTQYF
len: 14; j_gene: TRBJ1-1; v_gene: TRBV27; CDR3aa: CASSTTGLNTEAFF
len: 14; j_gene: TRBJ1-5; v_gene: TRBV5-1; CDR3aa: CASSLDRGNQPQHF
len: 15; j_gene: TRBJ2-6; v_gene: TRBV7-7; CDR3aa: CASSLDDGGANVLTF
len: 15; j_gene: TRBJ1-4; v_gene: TRBV13; CDR3aa: CASSLNPDRGEKLFF
len: 17; j_gene: TRBJ1-2; v_gene: TRBV29-1; CDR3aa: CSVEGKHRAREGYGYTF
len: 10; j_gene: TRBJ2-7; v_gene: TRBV2; CDR3aa: CASGNYEQYF
len: 15; j_gene: TRBJ2-7; v_gene: TRBV12-2; CDR3aa: CASRPSGDPNYEQYF
len: 14; j_gene: TRBJ2-7; v_gene: TRBV4-1; CDR3aa: CASSPDGSLYEQYF
len: 13; j_gene: TRBJ1-1; v_gene: TRBV28; CDR3aa: CASSSLYSLEAFF
len: 15; j_gene: TRBJ2-7; v_gene: TRBV7-2; CDR3aa: CASSKLAGGTYEQYF
len: 11; j_gene: TRBJ1-4; v_gene: TRBV20-1; CDR3aa: CSAIRDEKLFF
len: 14; j_gene: TRBJ1-2; v_gene: TRBV18; CDR3aa: CASSPQKDNYGYTF
len: 12; j_gene: TRBJ2-3; v_gene: TRBV28; CDR3aa: CASGTYQDTQYF
len: 18; j_gene: TRBJ2-2; v_gene: TRBV5-6; CDR3aa: CASSLGPSGLPNTGELFF
len: 14; j_gene: TRBJ2-1; v_gene: TRBV19; CDR3aa: CATALAGGPSEQFF
len: 15; j_gene: TRBJ2-7; v_gene: TRBV5-1; CDR3aa: CASSSAGTASYEQYF
len: 17; j_gene: TRBJ2-1; v_gene: TRBV14; CDR3aa: CASSRTILAGGLSEQFF
len: 15; j_gene: TRBJ2-2; v_gene: TRBV28; CDR3aa: CASKGGTANTGELFF